The present T cell receptor beta chain was sequenced within a study of blood T cell repertoires in COVID-19. The method was immunoSEQ multiplex PCR; TCRdb's version includes in-frame clones alone and lacks a portion of them. The repertoire holds some 60,000 clones, with 80% to 85% as singletons. CDR3 length: 14 amino acids. Germline V gives CDR1 SGHRS, CDR2 YFSETQ. The V end lost 0 bases, the J end lost 8 bases, and 12 bases lay between the germline ends. The J gene is TRBJ2-1, the V gene TRBV5-1; perhaps TRBD1 as D (6 bases). The receptor was isolated from a human donor in a cohort sampled during active COVID-19. The specimen sequenced was peripheral blood. CDR3 bases: TGCGCCAGCAGCTTGGAGTGGACAGTCGATGAGCAGTTCTTC. Translating it yields CASSLEWTVDEQFF.